What follows are 2 T cell receptor beta chains derived from one specimen sequenced in a study of beta chain features in type 1 diabetes. The whole isolated RNA underwent reverse transcription, so sequencing captured expressed TCRB transcripts. TCRdb's copy holds only in-frame clones and misses some; the assay was immunoSEQ multiplex PCR. The sample carries roughly 170,000 clones, about 13% recorded once. The sample comprised central memory CD4+ T cells from blood. These TCRs come from a woman aged 18-30 years in good health.

This rearrangement joins TRBV30 to TRBJ1-5; the match to TRBD1 covers 10 bases. V was pared by 1 base and J by 7 bases, with 4 bases of the junction left unmatched. The germline CDR1 and CDR2 sequences are GTSNPN and SVGIG (reference sequence). This CDR3 spans 14 amino acids. CDR3 in DNA: TGTGCCTGGAGTGATGGGACAGGGGAACAGCCCCAGCATTTT. It translates to CAWSDGTGEQPQHF.

This clone has only a few counts. The rearrangement links TRBV30 to TRBJ1-5; unclear D gene. The germline V gene has CDR1 GTSNPN and CDR2 SVGIG (reference sequence). This CDR3 region has 11 residues. Trimming left V 2 bases short and J 8 bases short, with 7 bases between. CDR3 amino acids: CAWSHGEPQHF. CDR3 in DNA: TGTGCCTGGAGTCACGGGGAGCCCCAGCATTTT.